This TCR beta chain was profiled in a study of molecular identifiers for immune sequencing clone quantification. Comment on this clonotype: It is likely a read error: a sequence one base away is far more abundant.

Naive CD8 libraries were made from roughly 20,000 to 1,000,000 sorted cells, and they used 10%, 30% or 50% RNA. CDR1 is LNHDA and CDR2 is SQIVND in the germline V gene (reference sequence). CDR3 length: 13 amino acids. The V gene lost 2 bases and the J gene lost 3 bases, with 7 bases spanning the gap. TCRdb ran MiXCR on the PCR reads and lists one entry per CDR3 protein. The sample records about 640,000 distinct CDR3 sequences, roughly 21% being singletons. The rearrangement links TRBV19 to TRBJ1-1; D gene uncertain. The sequencing input was naive CD8+ T cells from blood, with Jurkat cell RNA spiked in. Subset indicated: FACS-sorted CD8+CD4-CCR7+CD45RA+ naive T cells. The source is a human donor in good health. Some libraries in this study had Jurkat cell RNA spiked in. The CDR3 reads CASSITMDTEAFF. The DNA of the CDR3 is TGTGCCAGTAGTATAACGATGGACACTGAAGCTTTCTTT.